The 7 T cell receptor beta chains given below trace back to one sample, sequenced in a study of blood T cells in healthy people across ages. For the second PCR, which ran for about 7 to 11 cycles, a sample-barcoded 5' primer and a J-beta primer mix were used. Using its own MiXCR run on the 5' RACE reads, TCRdb lists one record per CDR3 protein. The table has around 670,000 distinct CDR3 sequences, approximately 30% seen once. The sample consisted of blood. These receptors came from a woman aged 80 or over in good health.

This clonotype appeared many times. The chain links TRBV6-4 to TRBJ1-2; possible D gene TRBD1, 5 bases. Trimming pared 3 bases from V and 4 bases from J, leaving 12 bases between. CDR3 size: 14 residues. The germline gives CDR1 MRHNA, CDR2 SNTAGT. This CDR3 reads CASSEDKGTYGYTF. The CDR3 region has the DNA TGTGCCAGCAGTGAAGACAAGGGGACCTATGGCTACACCTTC.

This clonotype was seen only a few times. The rearrangement uses TRBV24-1 and TRBJ2-2; 9 nucleotides line up with TRBD1. The junction had 4 bases not matched to a gene; V was cut back by 2 bases and J by 4 bases. Germline lookup yields CDR1 KGHDR and CDR2 SFDVKD. This CDR3 spans 16 amino acids. The CDR3 nucleotides read TGTGCCACCAGTGATTGGACAGGGGCCCTCACCGGGGAGCTGTTTTTT. Translation gives CATSDWTGALTGELFF.

This chain links TRBV20-1 with TRBJ1-4, with 7 positions matching TRBD1. J was trimmed by 4 bases and V by 5 bases; bases with no gene match: 4. The CDR3 is made up of 13 amino acids. CDR1 is DFQATT and CDR2 is SNEGSKA in the germline V gene (reference sequence). The CDR3 sequence is CSAHGTDNEKLFF. The DNA of the CDR3 is TGCAGTGCTCATGGGACAGATAATGAAAAACTGTTTTTT.

This chain connects TRBV6-5 to TRBJ2-2, with D unclear. The CDR3 consists of 14 residues. CDR1 MNHEY and CDR2 SVGAGI come from the germline V gene. V was cut by 6 bases and J by 0 bases, with 8 bases left in between. Written as DNA, the CDR3 is TGTGCCAGCAGACCCTCGTCGAACACCGGGGAGCTGTTTTTT. It yields the protein CASRPSSNTGELFF.

To note about this clonotype: A read error may produce the germline difference seen at one junction end. The chain carries TRBV6-1 and TRBJ2-3; TRBD2 aligns across 8 bases. There are 17 residues in the CDR3. Germline V gene data show CDR1 as MNHNS and CDR2 as SASEGT. The CDR3 nucleotides are TGTGCCGGCAGTGGGACTAGTGGGGGGGCCGTACCAGATACGCAGTATTTT. Translation gives CAGSGTSGGAVPDTQYF.

The chain combines TRBV6-6 with TRBJ1-5, with D unclear. The CDR3 covers 15 residues. The germline CDR1 and CDR2 sequences are MNHNY and SVGAGI (reference sequence). The ends were cut back, 6 bases at V and 4 bases at J, with 16 bases in the middle. CDR3 in DNA: TGTGCCAGCAGGCGGGATAAAAACCCTAATCAGCCCCAGCATTTT. Its translation is CASRRDKNPNQPQHF.

This chain uses TRBV27 with TRBJ2-7; the D gene is possibly TRBD1 (6 bases). CDR1 MNHEY and CDR2 SMNVEV come from the germline V gene (reference sequence). This CDR3 comprises 14 residues. The V end lost 5 bases, the J end lost 2 bases, and 13 bases lay between the germline ends. DNA for the CDR3: TGTGCCAGCAGTATCACAGGGACGACCTACGAGCAGTACTTC. As protein: CASSITGTTYEQYF.